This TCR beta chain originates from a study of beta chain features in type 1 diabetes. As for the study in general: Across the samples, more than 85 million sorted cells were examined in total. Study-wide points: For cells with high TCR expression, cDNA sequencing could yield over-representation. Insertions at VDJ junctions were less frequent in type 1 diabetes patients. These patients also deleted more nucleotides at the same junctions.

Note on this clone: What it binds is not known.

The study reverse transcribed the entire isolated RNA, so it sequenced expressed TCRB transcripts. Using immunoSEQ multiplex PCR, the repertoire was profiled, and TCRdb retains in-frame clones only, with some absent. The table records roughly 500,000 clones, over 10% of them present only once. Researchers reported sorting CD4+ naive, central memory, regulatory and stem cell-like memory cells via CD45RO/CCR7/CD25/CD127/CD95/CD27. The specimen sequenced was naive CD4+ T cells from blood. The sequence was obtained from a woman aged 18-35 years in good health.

CDR3 amino acids: CASSHRTALKETQYF. The CDR3 DNA reads as TGTGCCAGCAGCCACCGGACAGCCCTGAAAGAGACCCAGTACTTC. V usage is TRBV28 and J usage is TRBJ2-5; D may be TRBD1 (6 bases). The CDR3 is made up of 15 amino acids. V lost 6 bases and J 3 bases, leaving 17 bases between the germline ends. Germline V gives CDR1 MDHEN, CDR2 SYDVKM.